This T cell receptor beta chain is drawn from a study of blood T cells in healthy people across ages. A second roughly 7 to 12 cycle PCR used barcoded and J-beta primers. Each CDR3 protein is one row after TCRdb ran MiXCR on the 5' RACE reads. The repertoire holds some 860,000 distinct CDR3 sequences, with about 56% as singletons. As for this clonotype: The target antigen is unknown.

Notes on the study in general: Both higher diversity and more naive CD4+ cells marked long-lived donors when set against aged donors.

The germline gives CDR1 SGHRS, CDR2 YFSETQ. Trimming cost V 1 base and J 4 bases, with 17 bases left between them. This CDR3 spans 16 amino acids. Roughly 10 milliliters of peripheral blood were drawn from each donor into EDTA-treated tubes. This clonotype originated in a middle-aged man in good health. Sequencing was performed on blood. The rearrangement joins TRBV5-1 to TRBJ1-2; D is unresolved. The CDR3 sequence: CASSLRPDAGSYGYTF. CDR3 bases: TGCGCCAGCAGCTTGCGACCGGACGCTGGATCCTATGGCTACACCTTC.